The TCR beta chain under discussion was sequenced for a study of early T cells in non-severe SARS-CoV-2 infection. About the study: Chains stayed unpaired after sequencing of bulk RNA from unsorted whole blood. Study-wide points: Clonotype matching in VDJdb favored anti-spike CD8 responses and did not capture private and CD4 specificities.

Individual cDNA molecules received unique molecular identifiers during library preparation. TCRdb passed the 5' RACE reads through MiXCR, listing each CDR3 protein once. The sample has tens of thousands of distinct CDR3 sequences, 9.5% seen once. The germline CDR1 and CDR2 sequences are SGHAT and FQNNGV. The length of the CDR3 is 12 residues. The V gene lost 5 bases and the J gene lost 7 bases, with 12 bases spanning the gap. Comments on this clonotype: Its target is not known.

Source material: whole blood. The source of this sequence is an adult who was a healthcare worker with PCR-confirmed SARS-CoV-2 infection or an uninfected control (not recorded which). The chain couples TRBV11-2 to TRBJ2-7; D not certain. CDR3 residues: CASSPEGWEQYF. CDR3 nucleotide sequence: TGTGCCAGCAGCCCAGAAGGTTGGGAGCAGTACTTC.